This T cell receptor beta chain was documented in a study of CD8 T cells in Susac syndrome. With random hexamers, roughly 0.5 to 1 ug RNA was reverse transcribed. The TCR beta CDR3 was amplified by immunoSEQ multiplex PCR across 54 Vbeta, 13 Jbeta. TCRdb reprocessed the immunoSEQ multiplex PCR reads with MiXCR, giving one entry per CDR3 protein. The data hold approximately 120,000 distinct CDR3 sequences, with just over 90% observed a single time. This clonotype was found once. TEMRA cells were FACS-enriched, with CD8+ and CD4+ T cells isolated negatively. Germline CDR1 WSHSY, CDR2 SAAADI. The CDR3 extends over 13 amino acids. The V gene lost 6 bases and the J gene lost 4 bases, with 9 bases spanning the gap.

This receptor was identified in a human donor with multiple sclerosis. The source material was CD8+ T cells from PBMCs. The gene calls are TRBV10-2 and TRBJ2-2; D perhaps matches TRBD1 (5 bases). CDR3 coding DNA: TGCGCCAGCAGATACCAGGGCACCGGGGAGCTGTTTTTT. Amino acid sequence: CASRYQGTGELFF.